Each of the 22 T cell receptor beta chains below was sequenced from the same sample in a study of CD8+ T cells in alopecia areata. As to treatment: oral pan-JAK inhibitor, 5-10 mg twice daily. cDNA prepared by RNA extraction and subsequent reverse transcription served as the template for sequencing. Produced via immunoSEQ multiplex PCR; TCRdb's table is partial and in-frame only. Here the sample spans 85,000 to 95,000 clones, just over 70% being singletons. Source: CD8+ T cells sorted from blood, taken between weeks 44 and 45, from a patient treated with tofacitinib. The receptors originated from a human donor with alopecia areata.

This chain uses TRBV7-8 with TRBJ1-2; D remains ambiguous. Deletions cut 1 base from V and 0 bases from J, with 18 bases between. Germline lookup yields CDR1 SGHVS and CDR2 FQNEAQ. The CDR3 has 18 amino acids. As DNA, the CDR3 is TGTGCCAGCAGCTTAGGGCTGGTCGGGTCTAGTCCTAACTATGGCTACACCTTC. It yields the protein CASSLGLVGSSPNYGYTF.

This chain connects TRBV7-8 to TRBJ2-3, with D unclear. This CDR3 is 16 amino acids long. Germline CDR1 and CDR2: SGHVS and FQNEAQ. Trimming stripped 4 bases from V and 2 bases from J, with 16 bases between. CDR3 coding DNA: TGTGCCAGCAGCTCCGGACCGAGAGAATACACAGATACGCAGTATTTT. The encoded protein is CASSSGPREYTDTQYF.

The rearrangement joins TRBV28 to TRBJ2-7; maybe TRBD2 (7 bases). Trimming removed 5 bases at V and 3 bases at J, with 14 bases between. The CDR3 is 14 amino acids. Looked up from germline, CDR1 is MDHEN and CDR2 is SYDVKM. The CDR3 here is CASSPRGASYEQYF. The DNA of the CDR3 is TGTGCCAGCAGTCCCCGGGGGGCGAGCTACGAGCAGTACTTC.

This clone appeared a few times. The V call is TRBV4-3, the J call TRBJ1-2; D is possibly TRBD1 (6 bases). Germline V gives CDR1 LGHNA, CDR2 YSLEER. Trimming took 4 bases from V and 0 from J, leaving 18 bases between them. The CDR3 contains 17 residues. The CDR3 protein is CASSPSPGHLANYGYTF. DNA for the CDR3: TGCGCCAGCAGCCCCTCTCCGGGACACCTCGCTAACTATGGCTACACCTTC.

The V call is TRBV7-6, the J call TRBJ1-2; 7 nucleotides align to TRBD1. The CDR3 has 15 residues. Losses at the gene ends were 4 bases for V and 6 bases for J; bases not matched to a gene: 11. The germline gives CDR1 SGHVS, CDR2 FNYEAQ. Here the CDR3 reads CASSSLTGRGDGYTF. CDR3 in DNA: TGTGCCAGCAGCTCCCTGACAGGGCGGGGGGATGGCTACACCTTC.

The chain recombines TRBV7-9 with TRBJ2-1; tentative D call: TRBD1 (6 bases). V lost 8 bases and J 4 bases, leaving 24 bases between the germline ends. Germline V gene data show CDR1 as SEHNR and CDR2 as FQNEAQ (reference sequence). The CDR3 consists of 17 residues. The CDR3 sequence: CASRPWVDRLVYNEQFF. The DNA of the CDR3 is TGTGCCAGCCGCCCCTGGGTAGACAGGTTGGTTTACAATGAGCAGTTCTTC. Filled out from reference TRBV7-9 and TRBJ2-1, the complete variable domain reads DTGVSQNPRHKITKRGQNVTFRCDPISEHNRLYWYRQTLGQGPEFLTYFQNEAQLEKSRLLSDRFSAERPKGSFSTLEIQRTEQGDSAMYLCASRPWVDRLVYNEQFFGPGTRLTVL.

This clone was counted a few times. The chain carries TRBV7-8 and TRBJ2-5; perhaps TRBD1 as D (6 bases). Germline CDR1 is SGHVS and CDR2 is FQNEAQ. The length of the CDR3 is 14 residues. Deletions cut 5 bases from V and 5 bases from J, with 15 bases between. The CDR3 region is CASSPGRGGETQYF. DNA for the CDR3: TGTGCCAGCAGCCCAGGCAGGGGCGGGGAGACCCAGTACTTC.

The chain recombines TRBV29-1 with TRBJ2-7; D gene unclear. Trimming removed 0 bases from V and 0 bases from J, with 6 bases in between. This CDR3 spans 13 amino acids. Germline CDR1 SQVTM, CDR2 ANQGSEA. CDR3 DNA sequence: TGCAGCGTTGAAGATGTAAGCTCCTACGAGCAGTACTTC. Translated, it gives CSVEDVSSYEQYF.

The V call is TRBV7-3, the J call TRBJ2-1; D assignment may be TRBD1 or TRBD2 (6 bases each). CDR1 and CDR2 from the germline V gene are SGHTA and FQGTGA. V shed 4 bases and J shed 5 bases, with 18 bases lying between them. The CDR3 is 16 residues long. The CDR3 protein is CASSSPRLGGNNEQFF. The CDR3 DNA follows: TGTGCCAGCAGCTCTCCACGACTAGGGGGTAACAATGAGCAGTTCTTC.

V is TRBV4-3 and J is TRBJ1-5; 8 bases line up with TRBD1. The CDR3 contains 15 residues. Germline CDR1 LGHNA, CDR2 YSLEER. V lost 4 bases, J lost 1 base, and 3 bases stayed unmatched. CDR3 region: CASSLDRVSNQPQHF. The CDR3 DNA follows: TGCGCCAGCAGCCTGGACAGGGTGAGCAATCAGCCCCAGCATTTT.

The chain has TRBV28 and TRBJ1-2; TRBD1 matches at 7 bases. Germline CDR1 and CDR2: MDHEN and SYDVKM. The CDR3 sequence is 13 residues long. After removal of 6 bases from V and 9 bases from J, the junction contained 10 bases not matched to a gene. CDR3 coding DNA: TGTGCCAGCAGCCGTACAGGGGACCTAAGCTACACCTTC. It codes for CASSRTGDLSYTF.

This clone was seen a handful of times. V usage is TRBV6-5 and J usage is TRBJ2-5; the D call may be TRBD1 or TRBD2 (5 bases each). V was trimmed by 7 bases and J by 4 bases, leaving 13 bases between them. CDR1 is MNHEY and CDR2 is SVGAGI in the germline V gene. This CDR3 region has 13 residues. The CDR3 sequence is CASTATTGETQYF. In DNA, the CDR3 is TGTGCCAGCACCGCGACTACAGGAGAGACCCAGTACTTC.

The J gene is TRBJ2-5, the V gene TRBV12-5; 14 bases align to TRBD2. V trimming: 2 bases; J trimming: 4 bases; junction bases outside the gene matches: 3. The CDR3 has 16 amino acids. Per germline, CDR1 LGHNT and CDR2 FRNRAP. Here the CDR3 DNA reads TGTGCTAGTGGTTTGACCGGGACTAGCGGGGGAGAGACCCAGTACTTC. The encoded protein is CASGLTGTSGGETQYF.

The count of this clone is one. This chain joins TRBV7-6 and TRBJ2-1, with D perhaps TRBD1 (6 bases). This CDR3 spans 12 amino acids. Trimming stripped 6 bases from V and 7 bases from J, with 10 bases between. Germline-derived CDR1 and CDR2 are SGHVS and FNYEAQ. CDR3 region: CASSKTGNEQFF. CDR3 nucleotides: TGTGCCAGCAGTAAAACAGGGAATGAGCAGTTCTTC.

This clone was picked up one time. V is TRBV7-9 and J is TRBJ2-1; 11 bases are shared with TRBD2. V gave up 7 bases and J gave up 4 bases; unmatched junction bases: 18. Germline V gene sequence: CDR1 SEHNR, CDR2 FQNEAQ (reference sequence). The CDR3 extends over 19 amino acids. CDR3 in amino acids: CASTNVAGGPSILYNEQFF. The CDR3 DNA follows: TGTGCCAGCACCAACGTAGCGGGGGGGCCTTCAATATTATACAATGAGCAGTTCTTC.

J is TRBJ1-4 and V is TRBV9; D not certain. V shed 4 bases and J shed 8 bases, with 6 bases lying between them. Germline V gives CDR1 SGDLS, CDR2 YYNGEE. This CDR3 has 11 residues. The CDR3 is CASSRGEKLFF. CDR3 DNA: TGTGCCAGCAGCCGGGGAGAAAAACTGTTTTTT.

This chain links TRBV4-1 with TRBJ1-6, with 8 bases identical to TRBD1. CDR1 is MGHRA and CDR2 is YSYEKL in the germline V gene. After removal of 0 bases from V and 7 bases from J, the junction contained 2 bases not matched to a gene. The CDR3 spans 15 residues. CDR3 in amino acids: CASSQEDRDNSPLHF. The CDR3 bases are TGCGCCAGCAGCCAAGAGGACAGGGACAATTCACCCCTCCACTTT.

This clone was found a few times. V and J are TRBV7-8 and TRBJ1-1; D call uncertain. The CDR3 runs to 13 residues. Trimming took off 5 bases at V and 10 bases at J, with 17 bases between the two ends. Germline CDR1 SGHVS, CDR2 FQNEAQ. The CDR3 spells CASSTEVGRAAFF. CDR3 nucleotide sequence: TGTGCCAGCAGCACTGAGGTTGGTAGGGCAGCTTTCTTT.

The rearrangement links TRBV29-1 to TRBJ2-7; D might be TRBD1 (6 bases). The germline V and J ends were trimmed by 7 bases and 4 bases, with 23 bases remaining between them. Germline V gene data show CDR1 as SQVTM and CDR2 as ANQGSEA. CDR3 length: 15 residues. CDR3 nucleotide sequence: TGCAGCGGGTATGGGCAGGGGAAGGCTGGATACGAGCAGTACTTC. As protein: CSGYGQGKAGYEQYF.

This clone has a handful of counts. The chain recombines TRBV29-1 with TRBJ2-2, with 7 bases lining up with TRBD1. Per the germline V gene, CDR1 is SQVTM and CDR2 is ANQGSEA. Unmatched junction bases numbered 7, after V lost 5 bases and J lost 7 bases. CDR3 length: 13 amino acids. The DNA for the CDR3 is TGCAGCGTTCTCAGACAGGGTAACGGGGAGCTGTTTTTT. It translates to CSVLRQGNGELFF.

The V gene is TRBV10-1, the J gene TRBJ2-2, with TRBD1 matching over 11 bases. Germline lookup yields CDR1 WNHNN and CDR2 SYGVQD (reference sequence). Unmatched junction bases numbered 4, after V lost 6 bases and J lost 4 bases. This CDR3 is built from 15 residues. Written as DNA, the CDR3 is TGCGCCAGCAGCGGGACAGGGGGAGCCACCGGGGAGCTGTTTTTT. This gives the protein CASSGTGGATGELFF.

The V gene is TRBV5-5, the J gene TRBJ1-2; no definite D call. CDR3 length equals 16 residues. Trimming pared 3 bases from V and 0 bases from J, leaving 15 bases between. Looked up from germline, CDR1 is SGHKS and CDR2 is YYEKEE (reference sequence). CDR3 sequence reads: CASSSPPTGSNYGYTF. DNA of the CDR3: TGTGCCAGCAGCTCCCCTCCTACGGGTTCTAACTATGGCTACACCTTC.